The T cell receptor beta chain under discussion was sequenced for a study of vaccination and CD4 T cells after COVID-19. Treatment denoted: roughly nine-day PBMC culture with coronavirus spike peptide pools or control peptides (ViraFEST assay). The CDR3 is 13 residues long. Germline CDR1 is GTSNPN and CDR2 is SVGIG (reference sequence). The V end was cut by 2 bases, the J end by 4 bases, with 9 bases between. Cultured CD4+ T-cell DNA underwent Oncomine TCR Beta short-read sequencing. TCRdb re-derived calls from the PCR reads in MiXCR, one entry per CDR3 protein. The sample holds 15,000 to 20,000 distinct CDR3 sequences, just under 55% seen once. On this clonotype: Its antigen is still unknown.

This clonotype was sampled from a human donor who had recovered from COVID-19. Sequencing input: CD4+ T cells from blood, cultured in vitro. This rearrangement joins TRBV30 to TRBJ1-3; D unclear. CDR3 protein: CAWSKAGGNTIYF. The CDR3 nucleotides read TGTGCCTGGAGTAAGGCGGGGGGAAACACCATATATTTT.